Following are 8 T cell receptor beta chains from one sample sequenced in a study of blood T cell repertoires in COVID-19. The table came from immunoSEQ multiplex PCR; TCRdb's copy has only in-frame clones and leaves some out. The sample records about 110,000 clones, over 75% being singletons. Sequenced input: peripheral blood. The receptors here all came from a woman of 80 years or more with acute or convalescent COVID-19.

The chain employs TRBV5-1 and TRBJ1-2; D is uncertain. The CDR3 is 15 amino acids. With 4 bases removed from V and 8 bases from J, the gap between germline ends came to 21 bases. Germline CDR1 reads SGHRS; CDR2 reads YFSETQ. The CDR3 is CASSPEVSLPAGYTF. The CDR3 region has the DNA TGCGCCAGCAGCCCGGAGGTCAGCCTCCCGGCGGGCTACACCTTC. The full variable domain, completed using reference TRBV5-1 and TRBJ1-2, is KAGVTQTPRYLIKTRGQQVTLSCSPISGHRSVSWYQQTPGQGLQFLFEYFSETQRNKGNFPGRFSGRQFSNSRSEMNVSTLELGDSALYLCASSPEVSLPAGYTFGSGTRLTVV.

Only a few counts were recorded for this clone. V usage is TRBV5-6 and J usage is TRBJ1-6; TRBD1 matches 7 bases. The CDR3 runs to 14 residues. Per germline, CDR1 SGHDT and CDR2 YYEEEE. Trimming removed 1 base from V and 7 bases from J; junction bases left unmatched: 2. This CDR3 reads CASSLWDRNSPLHF. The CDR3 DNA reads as TGTGCCAGCAGCTTGTGGGACAGAAATTCACCCCTCCACTTT.

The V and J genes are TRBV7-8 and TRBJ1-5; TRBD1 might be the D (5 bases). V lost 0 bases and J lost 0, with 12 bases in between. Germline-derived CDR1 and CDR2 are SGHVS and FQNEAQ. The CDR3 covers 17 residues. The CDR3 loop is CASSLAIQGRSNQPQHF. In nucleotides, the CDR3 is TGTGCCAGCAGCTTAGCGATTCAGGGTCGTAGCAATCAGCCCCAGCATTTT.

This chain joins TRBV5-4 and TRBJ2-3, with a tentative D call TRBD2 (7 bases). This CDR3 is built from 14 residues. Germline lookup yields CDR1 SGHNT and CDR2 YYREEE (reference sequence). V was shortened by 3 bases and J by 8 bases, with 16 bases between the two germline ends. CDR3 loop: CASSSDAGAGTQYF. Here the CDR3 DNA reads TGTGCCAGCAGCTCGGATGCGGGGGCCGGTACGCAGTATTTT.

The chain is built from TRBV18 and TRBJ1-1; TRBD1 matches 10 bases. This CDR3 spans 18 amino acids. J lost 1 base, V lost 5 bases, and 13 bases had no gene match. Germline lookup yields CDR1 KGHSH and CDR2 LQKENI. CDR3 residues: CASSATGQGGAQNTEAFF. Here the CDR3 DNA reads TGTGCCAGCTCAGCCACCGGACAGGGGGGAGCCCAGAACACTGAAGCTTTCTTT.

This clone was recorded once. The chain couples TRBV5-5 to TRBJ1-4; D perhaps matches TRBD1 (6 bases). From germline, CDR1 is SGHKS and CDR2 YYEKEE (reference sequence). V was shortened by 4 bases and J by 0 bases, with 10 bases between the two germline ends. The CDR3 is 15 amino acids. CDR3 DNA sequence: TGTGCCAGCAGCCGACAGGCGGCAACTAATGAAAAACTGTTTTTT. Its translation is CASSRQAATNEKLFF.

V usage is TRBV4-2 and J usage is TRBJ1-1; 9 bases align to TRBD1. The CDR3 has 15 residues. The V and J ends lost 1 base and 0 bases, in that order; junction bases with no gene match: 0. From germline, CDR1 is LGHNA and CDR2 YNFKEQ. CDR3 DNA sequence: TGTGCCAGCAGCCAAGGGGACAGGGTGAACACTGAAGCTTTCTTT. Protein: CASSQGDRVNTEAFF.

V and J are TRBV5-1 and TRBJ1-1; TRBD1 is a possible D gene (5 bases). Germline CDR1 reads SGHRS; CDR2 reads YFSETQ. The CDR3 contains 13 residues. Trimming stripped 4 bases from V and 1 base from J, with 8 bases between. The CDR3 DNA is TGCGCCAGCAGCCAAGACAGGAACACTGAAGCTTTCTTT. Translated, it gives CASSQDRNTEAFF.